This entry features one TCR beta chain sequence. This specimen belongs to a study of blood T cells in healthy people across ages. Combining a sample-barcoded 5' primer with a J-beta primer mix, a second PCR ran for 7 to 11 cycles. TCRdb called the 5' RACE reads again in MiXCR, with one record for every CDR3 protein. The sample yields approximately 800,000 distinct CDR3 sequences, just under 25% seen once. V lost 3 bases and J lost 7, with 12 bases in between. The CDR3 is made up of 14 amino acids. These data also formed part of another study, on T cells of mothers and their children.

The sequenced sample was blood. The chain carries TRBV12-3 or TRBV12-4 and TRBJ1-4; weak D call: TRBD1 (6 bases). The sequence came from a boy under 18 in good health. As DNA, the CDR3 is TGTGCCAGCAGTTTCGGGGGAGGGGGTGAAAAACTGTTTTTT. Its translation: CASSFGGGGEKLFF.